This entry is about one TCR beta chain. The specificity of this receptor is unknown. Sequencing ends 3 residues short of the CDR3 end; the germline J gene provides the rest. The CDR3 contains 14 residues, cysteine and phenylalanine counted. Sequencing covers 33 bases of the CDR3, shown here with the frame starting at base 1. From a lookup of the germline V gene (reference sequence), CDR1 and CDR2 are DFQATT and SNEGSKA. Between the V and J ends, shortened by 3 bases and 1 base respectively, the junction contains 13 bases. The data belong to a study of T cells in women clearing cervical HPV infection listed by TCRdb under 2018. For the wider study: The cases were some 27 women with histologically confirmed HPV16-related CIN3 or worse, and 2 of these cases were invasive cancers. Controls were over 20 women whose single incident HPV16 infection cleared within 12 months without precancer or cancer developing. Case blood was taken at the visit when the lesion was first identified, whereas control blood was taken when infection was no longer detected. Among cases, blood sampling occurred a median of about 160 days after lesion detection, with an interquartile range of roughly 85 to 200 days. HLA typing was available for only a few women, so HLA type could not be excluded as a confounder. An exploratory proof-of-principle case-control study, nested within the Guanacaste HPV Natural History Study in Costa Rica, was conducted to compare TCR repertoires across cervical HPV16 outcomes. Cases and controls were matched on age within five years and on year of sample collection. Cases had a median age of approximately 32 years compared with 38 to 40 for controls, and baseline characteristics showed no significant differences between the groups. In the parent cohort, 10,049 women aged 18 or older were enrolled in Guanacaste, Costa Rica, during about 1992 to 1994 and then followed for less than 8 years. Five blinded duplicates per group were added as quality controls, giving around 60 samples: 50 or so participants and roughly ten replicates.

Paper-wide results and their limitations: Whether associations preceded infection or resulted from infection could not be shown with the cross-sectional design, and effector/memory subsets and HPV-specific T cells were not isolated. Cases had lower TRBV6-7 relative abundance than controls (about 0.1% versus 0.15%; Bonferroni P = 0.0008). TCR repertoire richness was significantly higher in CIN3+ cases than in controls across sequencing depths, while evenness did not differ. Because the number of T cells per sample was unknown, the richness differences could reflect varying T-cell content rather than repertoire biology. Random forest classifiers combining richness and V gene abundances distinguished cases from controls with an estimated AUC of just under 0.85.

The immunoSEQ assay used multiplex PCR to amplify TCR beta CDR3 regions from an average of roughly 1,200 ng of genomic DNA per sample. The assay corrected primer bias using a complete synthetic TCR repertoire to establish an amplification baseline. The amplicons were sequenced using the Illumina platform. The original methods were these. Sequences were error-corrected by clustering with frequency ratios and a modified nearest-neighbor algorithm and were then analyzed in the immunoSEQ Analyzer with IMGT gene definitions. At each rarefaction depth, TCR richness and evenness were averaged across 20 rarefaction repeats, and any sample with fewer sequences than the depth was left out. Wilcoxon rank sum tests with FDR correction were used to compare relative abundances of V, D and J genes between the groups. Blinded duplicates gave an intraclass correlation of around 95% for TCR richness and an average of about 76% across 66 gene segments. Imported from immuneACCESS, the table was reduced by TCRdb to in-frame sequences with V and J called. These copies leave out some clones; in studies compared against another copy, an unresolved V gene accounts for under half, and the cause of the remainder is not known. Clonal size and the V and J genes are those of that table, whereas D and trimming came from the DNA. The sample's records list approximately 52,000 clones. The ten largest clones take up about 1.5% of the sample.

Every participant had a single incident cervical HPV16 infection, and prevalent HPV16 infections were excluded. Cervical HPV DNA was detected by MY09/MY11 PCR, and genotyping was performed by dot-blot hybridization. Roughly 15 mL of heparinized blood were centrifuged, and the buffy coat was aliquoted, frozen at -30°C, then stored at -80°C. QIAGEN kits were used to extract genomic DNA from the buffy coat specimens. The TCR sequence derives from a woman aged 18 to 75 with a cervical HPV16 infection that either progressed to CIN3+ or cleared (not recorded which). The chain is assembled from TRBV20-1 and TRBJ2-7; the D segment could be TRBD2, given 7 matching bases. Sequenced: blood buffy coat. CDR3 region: CSARGGPGSYEQYF. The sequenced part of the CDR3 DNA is TGCAGTGCTAGGGGGGGGCCGGGGTCCTACGAG.